The next 21 T cell receptor beta chains were all read from a single sample in a study of shared clonotypes between healthy human individuals. TCRdb keeps only in-frame clones here, not all; method: immunoSEQ multiplex PCR. The table includes about 680,000 clones, roughly 73% detected once. The sequencing sample was made of memory CD4+ T cells sorted from blood. Stated subset: CD45RA-negative fraction. The receptors here all came from a woman aged 25 to 39 in good health.

V and J are TRBV5-6 and TRBJ2-3; 13 bases align to TRBD2. CDR3 length: 16 amino acids. With 4 bases clipped from V and 5 bases from J, the junction kept 7 bases outside the gene matches. Germline CDR1 and CDR2: SGHDT and YYEEEE. CDR3 sequence: CASSLRTSGSGDTQYF. The CDR3 DNA is TGTGCCAGCAGCCTGCGGACTAGCGGGAGTGGAGATACGCAGTATTTT.

The chain has TRBV2 and TRBJ2-7; D may be TRBD1 (5 bases). This CDR3 is built from 17 residues. The V gene lost 0 bases and the J gene lost 0 bases, with 15 bases spanning the gap. Germline V gives CDR1 SNHLY, CDR2 FYNNEI. The CDR3 DNA is TGTGCCAGCAGTGAAGCGAACTCAGCAGGGCGCTCCTACGAGCAGTACTTC. It encodes CASSEANSAGRSYEQYF.

The chain has TRBV27 and TRBJ1-1; TRBD1 agrees at 8 bases. The ends lost 4 bases at V and 4 bases at J; junction bases unmatched: 2. Germline assignment: CDR1 MNHEY and CDR2 SMNVEV (reference sequence). The CDR3 spans 13 residues. CDR3: CASSYQGATEAFF. CDR3 DNA sequence: TGTGCCAGCAGTTACCAGGGGGCCACTGAAGCTTTCTTT.

The chain recombines TRBV18 with TRBJ2-7, with 8 bases fitting TRBD2. V lost 4 bases, J lost 0 bases, and 2 bases stayed unmatched. The CDR3 runs to 14 residues. Germline values: CDR1 KGHSH, CDR2 LQKENI. The CDR3 reads CASSLAGTSYEQYF. For the CDR3, the DNA is TGTGCCAGCTCACTAGCGGGGACCTCCTACGAGCAGTACTTC.

With regard to this clone: At the DNA level, this CDR3 is encoded by other sequences in the same sample as well. The chain recombines TRBV5-4 with TRBJ1-2, with D possibly being TRBD1 (5 bases). The CDR3 is 14 amino acids. Trimming shortened V by 4 bases and J by 0 bases, and 10 bases separated the two germline ends. Germline CDR1 SGHNT, CDR2 YYREEE (reference sequence). This CDR3 is CASSTGGANYGYTF. The DNA for the CDR3 is TGTGCCAGCAGCACCGGGGGGGCTAACTATGGCTACACCTTC.

The V and J genes are TRBV7-6 and TRBJ2-1, with 11 bases fitting TRBD1. This CDR3 is 15 amino acids long. CDR1 is SGHVS, CDR2 FNYEAQ, per germline. J lost 2 bases, V lost 4 bases, and 1 base had no gene match. The CDR3 DNA sequence: TGTGCCAGCAGCTCGGGACAGGGGGCCTACAATGAGCAGTTCTTC. Residues: CASSSGQGAYNEQFF.

This clone was seen a few times. The V call is TRBV28, the J call TRBJ2-3, with TRBD2 matching 7 bases. The germline gives CDR1 MDHEN, CDR2 SYDVKM. The CDR3 extends over 15 amino acids. The V segment lost 5 bases and the J segment 2 bases; nucleotides outside the gene matches: 7. In DNA form, the CDR3 reads TGTGCCAGCAGTGGGAGGGCCGTTAACACAGATACGCAGTATTTT. As protein: CASSGRAVNTDTQYF.

The rearrangement links TRBV5-6 to TRBJ1-3; no firm D call. Germline assignment: CDR1 SGHDT and CDR2 YYEEEE. This CDR3 contains 14 residues. Trimming shortened V by 0 bases and J by 2 bases, and 6 bases separated the two germline ends. The CDR3 bases are TGTGCCAGCAGCTTGGGGTCGACTGGAAACACCATATATTTT. This sequence encodes CASSLGSTGNTIYF.

This clone was seen a handful of times. The chain links TRBV29-1 to TRBJ2-1; 12 nucleotides match TRBD1. CDR1 is SQVTM and CDR2 is ANQGSEA in the germline V gene. Trimming removed 6 bases from V and 8 bases from J; junction bases left unmatched: 8. The CDR3 runs 14 residues. CDR3 in DNA: TGCAGCGTAGAGACCGGGACAGGGGGCGATGAGCAGTTCTTC. It codes for CSVETGTGGDEQFF.

The rearrangement uses TRBV6-5 and TRBJ2-7; TRBD1 might be the D (5 bases). This CDR3 has 14 residues. V was trimmed by 3 bases and J by 0 bases, leaving 9 bases between them. Germline CDR1 MNHEY, CDR2 SVGAGI. DNA of the CDR3: TGTGCCAGCAGTTATTACAGGAGCTCCTACGAGCAGTACTTC. Amino acid sequence: CASSYYRSSYEQYF.

The rearrangement uses TRBV19 and TRBJ2-3, with 9 nucleotides matching TRBD1. Trimming at V came to 6 bases and at J to 4 bases, leaving 8 bases not matched to a gene. CDR1 and CDR2 (germline): LNHDA, SQIVND (reference sequence). The CDR3 runs to 15 residues. The CDR3 loop reads CASRTRGTGSDTQYF. In DNA, the CDR3 is TGTGCCAGTAGAACGCGCGGGACAGGGTCAGATACGCAGTATTTT.

The chain links TRBV6-5 to TRBJ2-7; D is perhaps TRBD1 or TRBD2 (7 bases each). V dropped 3 bases and J dropped 2 bases, with 14 bases sitting between them. This CDR3 is 15 amino acids long. The germline gives CDR1 MNHEY, CDR2 SVGAGI. The CDR3 here is CASSYATGRAYEQYF. CDR3 nucleotides: TGTGCCAGCAGTTATGCGACAGGGAGGGCCTACGAGCAGTACTTC.

This clone was counted many times. The chain couples TRBV5-1 to TRBJ1-1; D may be TRBD1 (5 bases). Trimming removed 1 base at V and 5 bases at J, with 15 bases between. The CDR3 runs 15 residues. Germline CDR1 and CDR2: SGHRS and YFSETQ. The CDR3 sequence is CASSLTTTVETEAFF. CDR3 nucleotide sequence: TGCGCCAGCAGCTTGACCACGACAGTCGAGACTGAAGCTTTCTTT.

This rearrangement joins TRBV6-6 to TRBJ2-3; unclear D gene. CDR3 length: 11 residues. CDR1 is MNHNY and CDR2 is SVGAGI in the germline V gene (reference sequence). V gave up 5 bases and J gave up 5 bases, with 5 bases separating them. CDR3 nucleotides: TGTGCCAGCAGTCGTCTAGATACGCAGTATTTT. Translated: CASSRLDTQYF.

This clone was seen only a few times. J is TRBJ1-2 and V is TRBV6-1; 7 bases are a match to TRBD1. Germline-derived CDR1 and CDR2 are MNHNS and SASEGT. The CDR3 length is 15 residues. After removal of 10 bases from V and 1 base from J, the junction contained 12 bases not matched to a gene. The CDR3 here is CAIQAGQTHNYGYTF. The CDR3 DNA is TGTGCCATTCAGGCGGGACAGACGCATAACTATGGCTACACCTTC.

The CDR3, as DNA: TGTGCCAGCAGTTACTACAAATTAAGCGAGCAGTACTTC. Translation gives CASSYYKLSEQYF. This chain uses TRBV6-5 with TRBJ2-7; D unclear. Trimming pared 1 base from V and 6 bases from J, leaving 10 bases between. The CDR3 runs 13 residues. The V gene's germline CDR1 is MNHEY and CDR2 SVGAGI.

This clone has only a few counts. J is TRBJ2-1 and V is TRBV11-2; TRBD1 aligns across 9 bases. Trimming cost V 5 bases and J 3 bases; bases outside gene matches: 5. Germline V gene lookup returns CDR1 SGHAT and CDR2 FQNNGV. The CDR3 spans 15 residues. The CDR3 coding sequence is TGTGCCAGCAGCCCGGACAGGGGTGACTACAATGAGCAGTTCTTC. As protein: CASSPDRGDYNEQFF.

The CDR3 DNA follows: TGTGCCAGCAGTCGGGACAGGGTGGATGAGCAGTTCTTC. It is translated as CASSRDRVDEQFF. The chain employs TRBV9 and TRBJ2-1; 9 bases map to TRBD1. Per germline, CDR1 SGDLS and CDR2 YYNGEE. The CDR3 length is 13 residues. J was trimmed by 8 bases and V by 5 bases; bases with no gene match: 5.

This clone was observed many times. The chain joins TRBV19 to TRBJ2-1, with TRBD1 matching over 11 bases. The CDR3 runs to 16 residues. J was trimmed by 5 bases and V by 5 bases; bases with no gene match: 8. The germline CDR1 and CDR2 sequences are LNHDA and SQIVND (reference sequence). In nucleotides, the CDR3 is TGTGCCAGTAGTCCCCGGGACAGGGGGACCCACAATGAGCAGTTCTTC. This translates into CASSPRDRGTHNEQFF.

The V and J genes are TRBV27 and TRBJ1-2, with D possibly being TRBD1 (5 bases). The length of the CDR3 is 13 residues. Trimming cost V 5 bases and J 7 bases, with 14 bases left between them. Germline loops: CDR1 MNHEY, CDR2 SMNVEV (reference sequence). CDR3 region: CASSTAGGFGYTF. CDR3 DNA: TGTGCCAGCAGTACAGCGGGGGGTTTTGGCTACACCTTC.

This clone was found once. A much larger clone sits a single nucleotide away, making a read error possible. This sequence joins TRBV5-6 and TRBJ2-1; TRBD2 matches 16 bases. Germline V gene data show CDR1 as SGHDT and CDR2 as YYEEEE. The CDR3 length is 17 residues. V trimming: 4 bases; J trimming: 2 bases; junction bases outside the gene matches: 3. The CDR3 here is CASSRGLAGGPYNEQFF. CDR3 in DNA: TGTGCCAGCAGCCGGGGACTAGCGGGAGGGCCCTACAATGAGCAGTTCTTC. Combining the CDR3 with reference TRBV5-6 and TRBJ2-1 gives the whole variable domain DAGVTQSPTHLIKTRGQQVTLRCSPKSGHDTVSWYQQALGQGPQFIFQYYEEEERQRGNFPDRFSGHQFPNYSSELNVNALLLGDSALYLCASSRGLAGGPYNEQFFGPGTRLTVL.